The entry below gives a single TCR beta chain sequence along with its context. The antigen remains undetermined. The data belong to a study of cytomegalovirus exposure and HLA in healthy donors. Findings of the study overall: According to a later analysis, most TCR beta chains associated with CMV appeared HLA-restricted.

V lost 2 bases to trimming and J lost 5 bases; unmatched junction nucleotides: 1. From germline, CDR1 is LGHNA and CDR2 YSLEER. CDR3 length: 14 residues. The study ran its PCR with 60 Vbeta and 13 Jbeta primers. This table comes from immunoSEQ multiplex PCR, and its TCRdb copy is limited to in-frame clones, with some not included. The sample lists around 68,000 clones, approximately 83% occurring once. The source of this sequence is a female donor in good health and CMV-seronegative. The genes are TRBV4-3 and TRBJ1-5; 9 bases are shared with TRBD1. Material for sequencing was PBMCs. Here the CDR3 DNA reads TGCGCCAGCAGCCAACGACAGGGGGATCAGCCCCAGCATTTT. This translates into CASSQRQGDQPQHF.